This T cell receptor beta chain appears in the sequencing data of a study of T cell responses to AZD1222 COVID-19 vaccine. General observations from the study: Clonal diversity may have been underestimated, and the donors were mostly white British, with more females than males. Reportedly, nearly half the spike-specific TCRs target unmutated variant regions. Spike-specific TCR breadth and depth grew following two AZD1222 doses. Spike-spanning, vaccine-associated CD4 TCRs were dominant at 160-218 and 743-854.

This clone was counted between two and nine times. Its matching antigen is unknown. The CDR3 extends over 17 amino acids. V gave up 0 bases and J gave up 2 bases; unmatched junction bases: 8. Germline CDR1 reads LGHNT; CDR2 reads FRNRAP. Produced via immunoSEQ multiplex PCR; TCRdb's table is partial and in-frame only. The sample consists of 150,000 or so clones, 85% to 90% of them appearing once. The V gene is TRBV12-5, the J gene TRBJ1-1; 8 positions match TRBD1. The clonotype originates from an adult who received the MenACWY meningococcal vaccine as a control. This specimen consisted of peripheral blood, obtained 28 days after the second dose of the MenACWY control vaccine. This CDR3 is CASGLVIGTGLNTEAFF. The CDR3 nucleotides are TGTGCTAGTGGTTTGGTCATTGGGACAGGACTTAACACTGAAGCTTTCTTT.